This TCR beta chain came from a study of T cells in narcolepsy. At the level of the study: Donors had narcolepsy type 1 or type 2, or were healthy controls. Study findings and constraints: Autoreactive clonotypes reportedly recurred in blood of same and different patients, not controls. No autoreactive T cell clone sequences appeared in some memory CD4+ repertoires. Autoreactive HCRT-specific and TRIB2-specific clonotypes were marked in same-patient CSF-versus-blood CD4+ comparisons.

Concerning this clone: Its antigen is unidentified.

Profiled with immunoSEQ multiplex PCR; TCRdb holds only in-frame clones, not every one. The sample includes about 15,000 clones, over 75% seen only once; the top ten take more than 35%. This sequence originates from a human donor in good health. Sequencing was done on a sample of memory (CD45RA-) CD4+ T cells from blood.

The CDR3 here is CAWSGQGFNEKLFF. CDR3 sequence (DNA): TGTGCCTGGAGTGGACAGGGCTTTAATGAAAAACTGTTTTTT. The chain combines TRBV30 with TRBJ1-4, with 7 bases lining up with TRBD1. The germline V gene encodes CDR1 GTSNPN and CDR2 SVGIG (reference sequence). The V segment lost 1 base and the J segment 4 bases; nucleotides outside the gene matches: 3. This CDR3 region has 14 residues.